This TCR beta chain was identified during a study of cytomegalovirus exposure and HLA in healthy donors. General study points: Immune exposure was documented only through CMV serostatus. While the bulk of TCR sequences proved rare, some public TCRs turned up in many donors.

A multiplex PCR was run with 60 Vbeta primers and 13 Jbeta primers. Measured with immunoSEQ multiplex PCR; TCRdb has only the in-frame clones, and not every one. The table has approximately 110,000 clones, less than 80% seen once. Points on this clone: The antigen remains unidentified.

Germline V lookup: CDR1 MDHEN, CDR2 SYDVKM. Trimming pared 5 bases from V and 3 bases from J, leaving 11 bases between. This CDR3 is 14 amino acids long. V is TRBV28 and J is TRBJ2-1, with unresolved D. Specimen: PBMCs. This receptor was identified in a man in his fifties in good health and CMV-seronegative. In nucleotides, the CDR3 is TGTGCCAGCAGTCTACTACTCAGCTACAATGAGCAGTTCTTC. It yields the protein CASSLLLSYNEQFF.